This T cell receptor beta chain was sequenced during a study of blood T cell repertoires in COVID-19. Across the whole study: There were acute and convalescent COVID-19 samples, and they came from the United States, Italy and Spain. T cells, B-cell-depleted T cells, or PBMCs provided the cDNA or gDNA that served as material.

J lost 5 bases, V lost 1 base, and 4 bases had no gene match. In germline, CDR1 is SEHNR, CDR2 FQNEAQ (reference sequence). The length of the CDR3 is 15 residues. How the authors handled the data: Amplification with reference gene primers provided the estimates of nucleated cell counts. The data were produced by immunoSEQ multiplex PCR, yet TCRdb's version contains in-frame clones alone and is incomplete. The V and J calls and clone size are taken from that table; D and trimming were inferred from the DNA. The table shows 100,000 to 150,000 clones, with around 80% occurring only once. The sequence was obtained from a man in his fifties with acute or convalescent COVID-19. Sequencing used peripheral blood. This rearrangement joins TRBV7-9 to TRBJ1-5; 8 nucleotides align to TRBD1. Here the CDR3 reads CASSLEGTGYQPQHF. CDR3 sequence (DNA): TGTGCCAGCAGCTTAGAAGGGACAGGATATCAGCCCCAGCATTTT.